The clone carrying this T cell receptor (beta chain) was seen once. Antigen specificity is unknown. This entry belongs to a study of T cells in Graves' hyperthyroidism and ophthalmopathy. Overall study results and limits: Appearing also in blood were most of the thyroid clonotypes expanded above 0.001.

Newly diagnosed hyperthyroidism patients aged 18 to 65 years had disease lasting under 2 months. RNA transcripts gave rise to amplified TCR beta CDR3 regions. First-round RT-PCR with HTBI primers amplified the TCR CDR3 region. TCRdb processed the multiplex PCR reads anew with MiXCR; each CDR3 protein has one entry. The sample lists 350,000 or so distinct CDR3 sequences, 18% seen once, with roughly 49% in the top ten. The receptor was derived from a woman aged 50 to 60 with Graves' hyperthyroidism. Sequenced: blood.

The DNA of the CDR3 is TGTGCCTGGAGTACAGGGGCGGGGGCCTTCGGGGAGCTGTTTTTT. Amino acids: CAWSTGAGAFGELFF. The chain links TRBV30 to TRBJ2-2, with D tentatively TRBD1 or TRBD2 (7 bases each). V lost 2 bases, J lost 7 bases, and 17 bases lay in between. This CDR3 spans 15 amino acids. CDR1 is GTSNPN, CDR2 SVGIG, per germline (reference sequence).